This TCR beta chain was sequenced in a study of T cell responses to AZD1222 COVID-19 vaccine. Study-level points and caveats: Just five or six AZD1222 recipients were seropositive at baseline.

Measured with immunoSEQ multiplex PCR; TCRdb has only the in-frame clones, and not every one. The sample consists of about 140,000 clones, nearly 95% of them appearing once. As regards this clone: Its cognate antigen is unknown.

The CDR3 runs to 11 residues. Trimming removed 0 bases from V and 11 bases from J, with 10 bases in between. CDR1 and CDR2 (germline): DFQATT, SNEGSKA (reference sequence). Material: peripheral blood, obtained 28 days after the second AZD1222 dose. The V and J genes are TRBV20-1 and TRBJ1-1; D ambiguous. This TCR was recovered from an adult who received the AZD1222 COVID-19 vaccine. In DNA form, the CDR3 reads TGCAGTGCTAGAGATCGCCTGAGGGCTTTCTTT. As protein: CSARDRLRAFF.